A selection of T cell receptor beta chains follows, all from one sample in a study of shared T cell receptors in the human thymus. Sequenced by immunoSEQ multiplex PCR; TCRdb stores in-frame clones only, minus some. The sample consists of under 850,000 clones, roughly 88% of them appearing once. These data are also associated with another study on human thymus T cells.

Sequenced: thymocytes. Receptors originate from a boy less than two years old with a congenital heart defect. Both conserved end residues are part of each CDR3. A D gene is named only where the DNA matches it firmly. Some rows have no size entry. The others give once, few or many, or a class for an expanded clone.

>once|12|TRBV7-2|TRBJ1-1|.
CASRPYGAEAFF
TGTGCCAGCAGGCCCTATGGGGCAGAAGCTTTCTTT
>.|16|TRBV2|TRBJ2-5|TRBD2
CASSRLAGDLGETQYF
TGTGCCAGCAGTAGGCTAGCGGGAGATTTAGGAGAGACCCAGTACTTC
>once|11|TRBV20-1|TRBJ2-1|.
CSATTVDEQFF
TGCAGTGCTACGACAGTGGATGAGCAGTTCTTC
>few|16|TRBV21-1|TRBJ2-1|.
CASSKAEQGTNNEQFF
TGTGCCAGCAGCAAGGCGGAGCAGGGGACAAACAATGAGCAGTTCTTC
>few|15|TRBV28|TRBJ1-1|.
CATMVERRVNTEAFF
TGTGCCACCATGGTCGAAAGGAGGGTGAACACTGAAGCTTTCTTT
>.|14|TRBV28|TRBJ2-7|.
CASSSGPRSYEQYF
TGTGCCAGCAGTTCTGGGCCTCGCTCCTACGAGCAGTACTTC
>.|14|TRBV6-5|TRBJ2-7|TRBD2
CASSGGTTPYEQYF
TGTGCCAGCAGTGGCGGGACTACCCCCTACGAGCAGTACTTC
>.|15|TRBV30|TRBJ2-7|.
CAWSAPRPRPWEQYF
TGTGCCTGGAGTGCCCCAAGGCCGAGGCCCTGGGAGCAGTACTTT
>.|15|TRBV27|TRBJ2-3|TRBD1
CASSPDRACTDTQYF
TGTGCCAGCAGCCCCGACAGGGCCTGCACAGATACGCAGTATTTT
>.|14|TRBV6-5|TRBJ2-7|.
CASSYGLARDEQYF
TGTGCCAGCAGTTACGGCCTGGCTCGGGACGAGCAGTACTTC
>.|17|TRBV6-1|TRBJ2-3|TRBD1
CASSGPHRGVGTDTQYF
TGTGCCAGCAGTGGACCTCACAGGGGGGTCGGCACAGATACGCAGTATTTT
>.|15|TRBV29-1|TRBJ2-3|TRBD2
CSAAGTSGTTDTQYF
TGCAGCGCCGCCGGGACTAGCGGGACCACAGATACGCAGTATTTT
>few|17|TRBV2|TRBJ2-2|.
CASSDHGGMGDTGELFF
TGTGCCAGCAGTGACCATGGAGGGATGGGGGACACCGGGGAGCTGTTTTTT
>.|15|TRBV30|TRBJ2-1|.
CAWSVIMSSYNEQFF
TGTGCCTGGAGTGTAATTATGAGCTCCTACAATGAGCAGTTCTTC
>few|12|TRBV25-1|TRBJ2-5|.
CASNRQQETQYF
TGTGCCAGCAATAGACAGCAAGAGACCCAGTACTTC
>.|13|TRBV6-1|TRBJ1-5|.
CASSPHPNQPQHF
TGTGCCAGCAGTCCACACCCCAATCAGCCCCAGCATTTT
>.|13|TRBV28|TRBJ1-4|TRBD1
CASSLTGDEKLFF
TGTGCCAGCAGTTTGACAGGGGATGAAAAACTGTTTTTT
>.|15|TRBV4-3|TRBJ2-7|.
CASSPLKGITYEQYF
TGCGCCAGCAGTCCCCTCAAGGGGATAACCTACGAGCAGTACTTC
>.|21|TRBV4-2|TRBJ2-7|TRBD2
CASSQSVGSGTLGGFYYEQYF
TGTGCCAGCAGCCAATCGGTCGGCAGCGGGACGCTGGGGGGTTTTTACTACGAGCAGTACTTC
>once|17|TRBV30|TRBJ1-2|.
CAWSVRGVLGTNYGYTF
TGTGCCTGGAGTGTACGGGGGGTCTTGGGGACTAACTATGGCTACACCTTC
>.|14|TRBV6-6|TRBJ1-2|TRBD1
CASSSWTGRSGYTF
TGTGCCAGCAGTTCCTGGACAGGGCGAAGTGGCTACACCTTC
>.|13|TRBV5-6|TRBJ1-2|TRBD1
CASSKDRGLGYTF
TGTGCCAGCAGCAAAGACAGGGGCTTAGGCTACACCTTC
>.|16|TRBV18|TRBJ1-3|TRBD1
CASSLGQVSSGNTIYF
TGTGCCAGCTCACTTGGACAGGTGAGCTCTGGAAACACCATATATTTT
>.|17|TRBV11-1|TRBJ2-1|.
CASRPWASSHDYNEQFF
TGTGCCAGCAGGCCGTGGGCTAGCTCACATGACTACAATGAGCAGTTCTTC
>once|15|TRBV27|TRBJ2-7|TRBD1
CASSFYPGQGYEQYF
TGTGCCAGCAGTTTTTATCCGGGACAGGGGTACGAGCAGTACTTC
>.|17|TRBV18|TRBJ1-4|.
CASSPVVSGQPNEKLFF
TGTGCCAGCTCACCGGTGGTATCCGGACAGCCTAATGAAAAACTGTTTTTT
>.|17|TRBV7-3|TRBJ1-5|TRBD1
CASSSPPAGGICQPQHF
TGTGCCAGCAGCTCCCCCCCGGCAGGGGGCATCTGTCAGCCCCAGCATTTT
>.|16|TRBV28|TRBJ2-7|TRBD1
CASTTNPGTDSYEQYF
TGTGCCAGCACAACGAACCCCGGGACAGACTCCTACGAGCAGTACTTC
>once|18|TRBV11-2|TRBJ2-3|TRBD2
CASRLSLAGRVITDTQYF
TGTGCCAGCAGACTAAGCCTAGCGGGTAGGGTAATCACAGATACGCAGTATTTT
>.|19|TRBV11-2|TRBJ1-1|TRBD1
CASSSLRDRGREENTEAFF
TGTGCCAGCAGCTCTCTCCGGGACAGGGGGCGAGAGGAGAACACTGAAGCTTTCTTT
>.|20|TRBV11-3|TRBJ2-3|TRBD2
CASSSGTGLAGLFSTDTQYF
TGTGCCAGCAGCTCAGGCACGGGGCTAGCGGGTCTCTTCAGCACAGATACGCAGTATTTT
>.|19|TRBV7-2|TRBJ2-2|.
CASSLTTNGGEEGTGELFF
TGTGCCAGCAGCTTAACAACGAATGGCGGGGAGGAGGGCACCGGGGAGCTGTTTTTT
>.|13|TRBV7-2|TRBJ2-1|.
CASSLDVQGLQFF
TGTGCCAGCAGCCTCGACGTTCAGGGGTTGCAGTTCTTC
>.|18|TRBV28|TRBJ2-3|TRBD2
CASSFVASGSRITDTQYF
TGTGCCAGCAGTTTCGTGGCTAGCGGGAGCAGGATCACAGATACGCAGTATTTT
>.|16|TRBV28|TRBJ2-7|.
CASSNETGTSTYEQYF
TGTGCCAGCAGCAACGAAACCGGGACTTCTACCTACGAGCAGTACTTC
>.|13|TRBV6-4|TRBJ2-5|.
CASSDSAGETQYF
TGTGCCAGCAGTGACTCGGCCGGGGAGACCCAGTACTTC
>.|16|TRBV15|TRBJ2-4|.
CATSTTSKEIKNIQYF
TGTGCCACCAGCACCACCTCCAAGGAGATCAAAAACATTCAGTACTTC
>.|16|TRBV4-3|TRBJ2-2|.
CASSQEGRHNTGELFF
TGCGCCAGCAGCCAAGAGGGCAGGCATAACACCGGGGAGCTGTTTTTT
>.|16|TRBV4-3|TRBJ2-1|TRBD2
CASSQDFAGGSNEQFF
TGCGCCAGCAGCCAAGATTTCGCGGGAGGCTCCAATGAGCAGTTCTTC
>.|16|TRBV4-3|TRBJ2-1|TRBD2
CASSPTGTSGSNEQFF
TGCGCCAGCAGCCCGACCGGGACTAGCGGGAGTAATGAGCAGTTCTTC
>.|17|TRBV5-1|TRBJ2-4|TRBD1
CASSWGTGAPSKNIQYF
TGCGCCAGCAGCTGGGGGACAGGGGCCCCCTCCAAAAACATTCAGTACTTC
>.|17|TRBV4-3|TRBJ2-1|.
CASSQDWRDPFYNEQFF
TGCGCCAGCAGCCAAGATTGGCGGGACCCCTTCTACAATGAGCAGTTCTTC
>.|17|TRBV14|TRBJ2-1|TRBD1
CASTSDRGRGSYNEQFF
TGTGCCAGCACCTCAGACAGGGGCCGCGGGTCCTACAATGAGCAGTTCTTC
>.|14|TRBV27|TRBJ2-5|.
CASQPKGRRETQYF
TGTGCCAGCCAACCAAAAGGGAGGCGGGAGACCCAGTACTTC
>.|14|TRBV10-1|TRBJ1-4|.
CASTLHNGDEKLFF
TGCGCCAGCACGCTACACAACGGGGATGAAAAACTGTTTTTT
>.|16|TRBV7-9|TRBJ1-2|.
CASSLAGTGPGGGYTF
TGTGCCAGCAGCTTAGCAGGAACAGGGCCGGGAGGTGGCTACACCTTC
>.|20|TRBV5-1|TRBJ2-6|.
CASSLAFGGSGISGANVLTF
TGCGCCAGCAGCTTGGCCTTTGGCGGCTCAGGGATCTCTGGGGCCAACGTCCTGACTTTC
>.|15|TRBV2|TRBJ2-7|TRBD2
CASSGTRLAGGLQYF
TGTGCCAGCAGTGGTACTAGACTAGCGGGAGGGCTTCAGTACTTC
>.|18|TRBV18|TRBJ2-5|TRBD2
CASSQASGRVEPRETQYF
TGTGCCAGCTCACAGGCAAGCGGGAGGGTGGAACCAAGAGAGACCCAGTACTTC
>.|20|TRBV4-3|TRBJ2-2|TRBD1
CASSQEGMGQGAWNTGELFF
TGCGCCAGCAGCCAAGAGGGAATGGGACAGGGGGCATGGAACACCGGGGAGCTGTTTTTT
>.|13|TRBV11-2|TRBJ2-7|.
CASRQPGAYEQYF
TGTGCCAGCAGACAACCGGGGGCCTACGAGCAGTACTTC
>.|12|TRBV9|TRBJ2-3|.
CASSVGGPTQYF
TGTGCCAGCAGCGTAGGGGGGCCTACGCAGTATTTT
>few|19|TRBV19|TRBJ2-3|TRBD2
CASSTPSGRERRFTDTQYF
TGTGCCAGTAGTACTCCTAGCGGGAGAGAGAGGAGGTTCACGGATACGCAGTATTTT
>.|15|TRBV4-3|TRBJ2-7|.
CASSHRRRGRFEQYF
TGCGCCAGCAGCCATAGGCGGCGGGGGCGCTTCGAGCAGTACTTC
>.|13|TRBV29-1|TRBJ1-5|.
CSVGGGVDQPQHF
TGCAGCGTCGGCGGGGGGGTGGATCAGCCCCAGCATTTT